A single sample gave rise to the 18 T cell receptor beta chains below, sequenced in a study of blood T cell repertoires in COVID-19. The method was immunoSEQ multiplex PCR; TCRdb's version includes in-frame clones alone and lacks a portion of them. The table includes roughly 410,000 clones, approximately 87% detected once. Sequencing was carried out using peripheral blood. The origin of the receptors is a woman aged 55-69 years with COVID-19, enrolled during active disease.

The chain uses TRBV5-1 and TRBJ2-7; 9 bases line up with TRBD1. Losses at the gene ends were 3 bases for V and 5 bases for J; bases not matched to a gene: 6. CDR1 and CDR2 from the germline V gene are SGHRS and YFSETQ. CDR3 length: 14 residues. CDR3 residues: CASSWGQGRNEQYF. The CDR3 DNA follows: TGCGCCAGCAGCTGGGGACAGGGAAGGAACGAGCAGTACTTC.

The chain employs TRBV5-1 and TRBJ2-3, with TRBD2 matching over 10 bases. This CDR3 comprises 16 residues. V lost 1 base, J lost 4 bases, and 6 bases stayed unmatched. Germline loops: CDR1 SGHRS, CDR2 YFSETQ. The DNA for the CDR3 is TGCGCCAGCAGCTTGCGGGAGCGGGGGGGCGCAGATACGCAGTATTTT. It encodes CASSLRERGGADTQYF. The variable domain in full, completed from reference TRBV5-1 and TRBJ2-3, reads KAGVTQTPRYLIKTRGQQVTLSCSPISGHRSVSWYQQTPGQGLQFLFEYFSETQRNKGNFPGRFSGRQFSNSRSEMNVSTLELGDSALYLCASSLRERGGADTQYFGPGTRLTVL.

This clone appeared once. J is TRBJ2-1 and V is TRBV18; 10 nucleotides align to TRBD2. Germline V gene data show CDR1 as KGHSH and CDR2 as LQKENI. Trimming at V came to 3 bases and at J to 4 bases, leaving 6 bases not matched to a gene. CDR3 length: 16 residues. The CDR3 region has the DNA TGTGCCAGCTCACCCCTGGCTAGCGGGGGTTACAATGAGCAGTTCTTC. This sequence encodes CASSPLASGGYNEQFF.

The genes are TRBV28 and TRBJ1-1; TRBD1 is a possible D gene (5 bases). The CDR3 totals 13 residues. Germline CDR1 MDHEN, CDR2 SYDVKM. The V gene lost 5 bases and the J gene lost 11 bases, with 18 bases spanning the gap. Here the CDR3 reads CASSTAGYAQAFF. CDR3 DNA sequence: TGTGCCAGCAGTACAGCAGGGTACGCACAGGCTTTCTTT. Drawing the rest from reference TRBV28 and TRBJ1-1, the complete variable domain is DVKVTQSSRYLVKRTGEKVFLECVQDMDHENMFWYRQDPGLGLRLIYFSYDVKMKEKGDIPEGYSVSREKKERFSLILESASTNQTSMYLCASSTAGYAQAFFGQGTRLTVV.

The CDR3 nucleotides read TGTGCCAGCAAGGGGACAGGGAAGAACACCGGGGAGCTGTTTTTT. It translates to CASKGTGKNTGELFF. The chain combines TRBV21-1 with TRBJ2-2; TRBD1, the table's D call, lacks a check against the DNA. TRBV21-1 is shown as a pseudogene. CDR3 length: 15 amino acids.

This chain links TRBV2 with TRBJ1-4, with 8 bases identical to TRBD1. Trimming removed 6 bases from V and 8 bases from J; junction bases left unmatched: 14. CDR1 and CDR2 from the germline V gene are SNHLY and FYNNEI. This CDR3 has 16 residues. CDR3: CASREDRVSYGEKLFF. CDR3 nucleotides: TGTGCCAGCAGGGAGGACAGGGTCTCGTATGGAGAAAAACTGTTTTTT.

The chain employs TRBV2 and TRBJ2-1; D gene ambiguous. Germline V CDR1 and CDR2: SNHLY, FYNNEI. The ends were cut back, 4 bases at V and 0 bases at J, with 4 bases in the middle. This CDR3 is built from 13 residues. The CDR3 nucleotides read TGTGCCAGCAGTGTTATCTCCTACAATGAGCAGTTCTTC. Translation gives CASSVISYNEQFF.

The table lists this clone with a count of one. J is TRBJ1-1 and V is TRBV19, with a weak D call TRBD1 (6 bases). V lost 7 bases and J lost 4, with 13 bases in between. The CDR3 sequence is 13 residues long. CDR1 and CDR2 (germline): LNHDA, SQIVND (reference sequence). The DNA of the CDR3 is TGTGCCAGTAAGGACAGCTCTCGCACTGAAGCTTTCTTT. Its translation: CASKDSSRTEAFF.

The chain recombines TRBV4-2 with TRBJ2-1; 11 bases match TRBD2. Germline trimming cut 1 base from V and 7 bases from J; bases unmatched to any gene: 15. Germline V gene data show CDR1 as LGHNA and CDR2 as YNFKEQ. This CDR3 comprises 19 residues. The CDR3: CASSQGAWASGGRGNEQFF. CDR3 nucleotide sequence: TGTGCCAGCAGCCAAGGGGCTTGGGCTAGCGGGGGGCGGGGTAATGAGCAGTTCTTC.

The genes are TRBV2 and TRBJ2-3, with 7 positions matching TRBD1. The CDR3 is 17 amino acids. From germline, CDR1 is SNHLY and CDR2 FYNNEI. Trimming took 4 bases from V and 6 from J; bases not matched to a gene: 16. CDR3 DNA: TGTGCCAGCAGTGTATTTAGTTCGGGACAGCCCACGGATACGCAGTATTTT. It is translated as CASSVFSSGQPTDTQYF.

CDR3 region: CASSLMGAQETQYF. The CDR3 DNA is TGTGCCAGCAGCTTAATGGGGGCCCAAGAGACCCAGTACTTC. V usage is TRBV7-3 and J usage is TRBJ2-5; weak D call: TRBD1 (6 bases). The CDR3 length is 14 residues. Germline V gives CDR1 SGHTA, CDR2 FQGTGA. The V end was cut by 1 base, the J end by 1 base, with 7 bases between.

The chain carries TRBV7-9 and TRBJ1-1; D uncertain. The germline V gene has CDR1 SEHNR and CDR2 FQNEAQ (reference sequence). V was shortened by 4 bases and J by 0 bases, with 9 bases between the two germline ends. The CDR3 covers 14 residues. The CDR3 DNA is TGTGCCAGCAGCTCCCGGGTCGTGAACACTGAAGCTTTCTTT. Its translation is CASSSRVVNTEAFF.

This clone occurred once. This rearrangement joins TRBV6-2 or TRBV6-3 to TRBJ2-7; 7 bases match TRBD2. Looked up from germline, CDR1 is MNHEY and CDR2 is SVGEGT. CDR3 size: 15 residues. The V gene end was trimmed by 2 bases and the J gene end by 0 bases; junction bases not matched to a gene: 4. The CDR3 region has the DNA TGTGCCAGCAGTTACCGGGGCGGGGGCTCCTACGAGCAGTACTTC. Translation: CASSYRGGGSYEQYF.

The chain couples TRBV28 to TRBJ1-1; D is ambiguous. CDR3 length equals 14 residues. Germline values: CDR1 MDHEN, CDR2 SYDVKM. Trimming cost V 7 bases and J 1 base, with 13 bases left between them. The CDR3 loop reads CASTGFGGNTEAFF. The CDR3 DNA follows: TGTGCCAGCACCGGATTTGGAGGGAACACTGAAGCTTTCTTT.

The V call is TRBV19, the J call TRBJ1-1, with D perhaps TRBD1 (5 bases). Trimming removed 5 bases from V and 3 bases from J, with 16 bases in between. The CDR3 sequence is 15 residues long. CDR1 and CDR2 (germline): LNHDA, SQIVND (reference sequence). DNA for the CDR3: TGTGCCAGTAGTGGGGGGGGTCGCCCCGACACTGAAGCTTTCTTT. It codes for CASSGGGRPDTEAFF.

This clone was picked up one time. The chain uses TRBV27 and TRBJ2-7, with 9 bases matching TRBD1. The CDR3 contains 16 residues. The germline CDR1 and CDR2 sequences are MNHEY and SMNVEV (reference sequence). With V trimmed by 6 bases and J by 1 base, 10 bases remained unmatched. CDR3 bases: TGTGCCAGCAGCCCCACAAGGGGGACAGGGTCCTACGAGCAGTACTTC. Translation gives CASSPTRGTGSYEQYF.

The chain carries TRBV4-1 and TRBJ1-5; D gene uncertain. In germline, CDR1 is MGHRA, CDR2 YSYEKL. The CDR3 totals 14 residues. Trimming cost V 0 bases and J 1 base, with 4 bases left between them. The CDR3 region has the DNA TGCGCCAGCAGCCAAGATTTAAGCAATCAGCCCCAGCATTTT. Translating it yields CASSQDLSNQPQHF.

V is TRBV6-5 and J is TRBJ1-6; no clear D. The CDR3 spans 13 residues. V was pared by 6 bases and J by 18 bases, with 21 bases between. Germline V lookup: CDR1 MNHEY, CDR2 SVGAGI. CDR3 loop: CASSDSNFIPAHF. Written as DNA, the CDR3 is TGTGCCAGCAGCGATAGCAACTTTATACCGGCCCACTTT.